One sample yielded the 25 T cell receptor beta chains listed below, sequenced in a study of T cell responses to AZD1222 COVID-19 vaccine. The method was immunoSEQ multiplex PCR; TCRdb's version includes in-frame clones alone and lacks a portion of them. The sample yields 70,000 to 95,000 clones, about 86% seen once. The source material was peripheral blood, sampled 28 days after the second AZD1222 dose. The receptors here all came from an adult who received the AZD1222 COVID-19 vaccine.

This chain links TRBV28 with TRBJ2-2; TRBD1 is a possible D gene (6 bases). The V gene's germline CDR1 is MDHEN and CDR2 SYDVKM. Trimming pared 3 bases from V and 1 base from J, leaving 12 bases between. This CDR3 is 16 amino acids long. The CDR3 DNA follows: TGTGCCAGCAGTTTTGTGGGGGCCCAGAACACCGGGGAGCTGTTTTTT. Translated, it gives CASSFVGAQNTGELFF.

Notes on this clone: Other DNA sequences in the same sample also yield this CDR3. The J gene is TRBJ2-7, the V gene TRBV28, with D maybe TRBD1 (6 bases). Germline V lookup: CDR1 MDHEN, CDR2 SYDVKM. V shed 5 bases and J shed 4 bases, with 9 bases lying between them. This CDR3 region has 12 residues. CDR3 in DNA: TGTGCCAGCAGTCTACAGGGTTACGAGCAGTACTTC. It is translated as CASSLQGYEQYF.

The chain couples TRBV18 to TRBJ2-7; D not resolved. The CDR3 is 16 residues long. The germline V gene encodes CDR1 KGHSH and CDR2 LQKENI. Trimming stripped 0 bases from V and 3 bases from J, with 15 bases between. The CDR3 DNA follows: TGTGCCAGCTCACCACCGCTGGCAGGTAACCTCTACGAGCAGTACTTC. Amino acids: CASSPPLAGNLYEQYF. The whole variable domain, filled in from reference TRBV18 and TRBJ2-7, reads NAGVMQNPRHLVRRRGQEARLRCSPMKGHSHVYWYRQLPEEGLKFMVYLQKENIIDESGMPKERFSAEFPKEGPSILRIQQVVRGDSAAYFCASSPPLAGNLYEQYFGPGTRLTVT.

The genes are TRBV18 and TRBJ2-7; possibly TRBD1 or TRBD2 for D (5 bases each). Deletions cut 6 bases from V and 3 bases from J, with 15 bases between. This CDR3 has 14 residues. Germline V CDR1 and CDR2: KGHSH, LQKENI. CDR3 sequence: CASSPSGRNYEQYF. The CDR3 coding sequence is TGTGCCAGCTCCCCGTCGGGACGAAACTACGAGCAGTACTTC.

The gene calls are TRBV12-3 or TRBV12-4 and TRBJ1-2; D might be TRBD1 (6 bases). The CDR3 contains 13 residues. V gave up 5 bases and J gave up 2 bases, with 9 bases separating them. This chain's CDR3 is CASSPTGNYGYTF. CDR3 nucleotides: TGTGCCAGCAGTCCAACAGGGAACTATGGCTACACCTTC.

This sequence joins TRBV30 and TRBJ2-7; no clear D gene. The CDR3 covers 14 residues. From germline, CDR1 is GTSNPN and CDR2 SVGIG (reference sequence). The V end was cut by 3 bases, the J end by 6 bases, with 18 bases between. The CDR3: CAWSRATDGAEQYF. CDR3 in DNA: TGTGCCTGGAGCCGCGCTACGGACGGTGCCGAGCAGTACTTC.

This clone is a singleton in its sample. The rearrangement links TRBV3-1 (or the pseudogene TRBV3-2) to TRBJ2-1; 10 nucleotides agree with TRBD2. CDR3 length equals 16 residues. Germline V gives CDR1 LGHDT, CDR2 YNNKEL (reference sequence). With 5 bases clipped from V and 0 bases from J, the junction kept 4 bases outside the gene matches. Here the CDR3 DNA reads TGTGCCAGCAGCTCCCAGCGGGGGGGCTCCTACAATGAGCAGTTCTTC. Residues: CASSSQRGGSYNEQFF.

V and J are TRBV29-1 and TRBJ2-7; 9 bases line up with TRBD1. V lost 1 base, J lost 5 bases, and 12 bases stayed unmatched. The CDR3 has 16 amino acids. In germline, CDR1 is SQVTM, CDR2 ANQGSEA. CDR3 sequence reads: CSVEGARGTGIHEQYF. CDR3 DNA: TGCAGCGTTGAAGGGGCACGCGGGACAGGGATCCACGAGCAGTACTTC.

The V gene is TRBV4-3, the J gene TRBJ1-2; D not resolved. Germline loops: CDR1 LGHNA, CDR2 YSLEER. CDR3 length equals 15 residues. V was cut by 0 bases and J by 4 bases, with 12 bases left in between. CDR3 amino acids: CASSQDGQKFYGYTF. The DNA for the CDR3 is TGCGCCAGCAGCCAAGATGGGCAGAAGTTCTATGGCTACACCTTC.

This clone was detected only once. The chain links TRBV3-1 (or the pseudogene TRBV3-2) to TRBJ1-1; D not certain. Trimming left V 3 bases short and J 5 bases short, with 4 bases between. Germline V gene lookup returns CDR1 LGHDT and CDR2 YNNKEL (reference sequence). The CDR3 consists of 11 residues. The CDR3 DNA sequence: TGTGCCAGCAGCCAGGGTACTGAAGCTTTCTTT. Protein product: CASSQGTEAFF.

The chain recombines TRBV7-9 with TRBJ1-4; D gene uncertain. Germline V gene sequence: CDR1 SEHNR, CDR2 FQNEAQ (reference sequence). The CDR3 consists of 12 residues. Deletions cut 1 base from V and 5 bases from J, with 2 bases between. The CDR3 region is CASSLVNEKLFF. CDR3 DNA: TGTGCCAGCAGCTTAGTAAATGAAAAACTGTTTTTT.

The chain carries TRBV7-2 and TRBJ2-3; tentative D call: TRBD2 (5 bases). The V end lost 1 base, the J end lost 0 bases, and 14 bases lay between the germline ends. This CDR3 is 17 amino acids long. Germline V gene sequence: CDR1 SGHTA, CDR2 FQGNSA. The CDR3 nucleotides are TGTGCCAGCAGCTTAGTGGGAGACGGAACTAGCACAGATACGCAGTATTTT. It specifies CASSLVGDGTSTDTQYF.

The chain couples TRBV19 to TRBJ1-2; no reliable D call. V lost 3 bases to trimming and J lost 7 bases, with 15 bases between them. There are 14 residues in the CDR3. Germline-derived CDR1 and CDR2 are LNHDA and SQIVND (reference sequence). The CDR3 loop is CASSMALGSGGYTF. The CDR3 DNA reads as TGTGCCAGTAGTATGGCACTAGGCTCTGGTGGCTACACCTTC.

This sequence joins TRBV6-1 and TRBJ1-2; maybe TRBD1 (5 bases). V was shortened by 3 bases and J by 8 bases, with 7 bases between the two germline ends. The CDR3 is 11 amino acids. The germline CDR1 and CDR2 sequences are MNHNS and SASEGT. CDR3 in amino acids: CASSEGPGYTF. CDR3 nucleotides: TGTGCCAGCAGTGAGGGGCCCGGCTACACCTTC.

The rearrangement joins TRBV5-1 to TRBJ1-6; TRBD1 matches at 8 bases. Per the germline V gene, CDR1 is SGHRS and CDR2 is YFSETQ. The CDR3 has 15 amino acids. With 0 bases clipped from V and 9 bases from J, the junction kept 5 bases outside the gene matches. CDR3 nucleotide sequence: TGCGCCAGCAGCTTGGGGACAGGGACGACTTCACCCCTCCACTTT. Translated: CASSLGTGTTSPLHF.

The CDR3 here is CASSLVGGANTGELFF. The CDR3 DNA sequence: TGTGCCAGCAGCTTAGTAGGCGGGGCGAACACCGGGGAGCTGTTTTTT. V and J are TRBV7-8 and TRBJ2-2; weak D call: TRBD2 (6 bases). The CDR3 is made up of 16 amino acids. Looked up from germline, CDR1 is SGHVS and CDR2 is FQNEAQ. The V gene lost 1 base and the J gene lost 0 bases, with 9 bases spanning the gap.

The chain carries TRBV13 and TRBJ2-1; 9 bases are a match to TRBD1. From germline, CDR1 is PRHDT and CDR2 FYEKMQ (reference sequence). V gave up 3 bases and J gave up 8 bases; unmatched junction bases: 5. CDR3 length: 14 residues. CDR3 nucleotides: TGTGCCAGCAGCTTGGGGACAGGGAGGGATGAGCAGTTCTTC. It specifies CASSLGTGRDEQFF.

In its sample, this clone was seen a few times. This chain connects TRBV28 to TRBJ2-1; either TRBD1 or TRBD2 may fit D (5 bases each). The V gene lost 3 bases and the J gene lost 3 bases, with 12 bases spanning the gap. The germline gives CDR1 MDHEN, CDR2 SYDVKM. The CDR3 consists of 15 residues. CDR3 sequence reads: CASSFRGPNYNEQFF. CDR3 DNA: TGTGCCAGCAGTTTTCGGGGACCTAACTACAATGAGCAGTTCTTC.

The J gene is TRBJ1-3, the V gene TRBV5-1, with D tentatively TRBD1 (5 bases). This CDR3 is 16 amino acids long. Trimming removed 1 base at V and 0 bases at J, with 11 bases between. CDR1 and CDR2 (germline): SGHRS, YFSETQ. The CDR3 DNA sequence: TGCGCCAGCAGCTTGTATCCGGGGACCTCTGGAAACACCATATATTTT. Protein product: CASSLYPGTSGNTIYF.

This clone has just a few counts. V and J are TRBV11-2 and TRBJ1-5; possibly TRBD1 for D (6 bases). Per germline, CDR1 SGHAT and CDR2 FQNNGV. V was shortened by 5 bases and J by 9 bases, with 14 bases between the two germline ends. The CDR3 consists of 13 residues. CDR3 sequence (DNA): TGTGCCAGCAGCCCGAACGTAGGGGGGCCCCAGCATTTT. Its translation: CASSPNVGGPQHF.

The chain is built from TRBV5-1 and TRBJ1-1, with 9 bases identical to TRBD1. Trimming took 2 bases from V and 3 from J; bases not matched to a gene: 2. Germline V gives CDR1 SGHRS, CDR2 YFSETQ. The CDR3 runs to 14 residues. This CDR3 reads CASSLGDRDTEAFF. The CDR3 DNA is TGCGCCAGCAGCTTAGGGGACAGGGACACTGAAGCTTTCTTT.

This clone was found once. The gene calls are TRBV19 and TRBJ2-1; 7 nucleotides align to TRBD1. Germline CDR1 is LNHDA and CDR2 is SQIVND (reference sequence). This CDR3 is 11 amino acids long. V gave up 8 bases and J gave up 13 bases; unmatched junction bases: 8. In DNA form, the CDR3 reads TGTGCCAGTTCCCAAAGGGGGCGACAGTTCTTC. Translation: CASSQRGRQFF.

J is TRBJ2-7 and V is TRBV10-1; D call uncertain. Germline V gives CDR1 WNHNN, CDR2 SYGVQD (reference sequence). This CDR3 comprises 14 residues. The V gene lost 3 bases and the J gene lost 3 bases, with 12 bases spanning the gap. CDR3 coding DNA: TGCGCCAGCAGTGAAGGCGGTGGGGTCTACGAGCAGTACTTC. Its protein product is CASSEGGGVYEQYF.

The chain joins TRBV28 to TRBJ2-1; D remains ambiguous. The CDR3 length is 11 residues. Germline loops: CDR1 MDHEN, CDR2 SYDVKM. V was trimmed by 2 bases and J by 14 bases, leaving 10 bases between them. Written as DNA, the CDR3 is TGTGCCAGCAGTTTAGCGGCAGGAAAGTTCTTC. As protein: CASSLAAGKFF.

The rearrangement links TRBV4-2 to TRBJ1-4; 7 nucleotides line up with TRBD1. The CDR3 is 18 amino acids. Looked up from germline, CDR1 is LGHNA and CDR2 is YNFKEQ. The ends lost 3 bases at V and 7 bases at J; junction bases unmatched: 17. CDR3 nucleotide sequence: TGTGCCAGCAGCCACGAATATACCGGGGCCCGACAGGGTGAAAAACTGTTTTTT. This sequence encodes CASSHEYTGARQGEKLFF.